This TCR beta chain is drawn from a study of Ad26.COV2.S vaccination and SARS-CoV-2 variants. Across the study: Ad26.COV2.S arm of COV1001 included the donor. Study results and limitations: Analyses that measured TCR breadth and depth may have underestimated total T cell responses.

Treatment noted: around 19 received Ad26.COV2.S at low or high dose, single or two shots; five or six received placebo; per-sample allocation not given. Samples were taken on day 63 after the first vaccine or placebo injection. An adult aged 18-55 years in Boston served as the donor. In the vaccine, an Ad26 vector expressed the SARS-CoV-2 spike of the Wuhan strain. On this clone: The antigen is unknown.

Assay used: immunoSEQ multiplex PCR; TCRdb lists only in-frame clones, some missing. Here the sample spans about 680,000 clones, approximately 88% being singletons. The ends lost 6 bases at V and 2 bases at J; junction bases unmatched: 4. Germline CDR1 and CDR2: LNHDA and SQIVND (reference sequence). The CDR3 has 15 amino acids. This specimen consisted of peripheral blood, obtained in a trial of Ad26.COV2.S vaccine versus placebo. This sequence joins TRBV19 and TRBJ1-5; TRBD1 matches at 10 bases. This receptor was taken from a person between 18 and 60 years old who received the Ad26.COV2.S COVID-19 vaccine or a placebo. The CDR3 protein is CASSGQGVGNQPQHF. The CDR3 DNA reads TGTGCCAGTAGCGGACAGGGGGTTGGCAATCAGCCCCAGCATTTT.